This is a list of T cell receptor beta chains from one sample in a study of long-term antiretroviral therapy in people with HIV. The method was immunoSEQ multiplex PCR; TCRdb's version includes in-frame clones alone and lacks a portion of them. The sample holds some 33,000 clones, roughly 87% seen once. The sample consisted of unsorted PBMCs, taken 0.6 years after starting antiretroviral therapy. The receptors here all came from a man younger than 35 with HIV. Both conserved end residues are part of each CDR3. A D gene is named only where the DNA matches it firmly. A row's size may be missing; if present it is once, few, many or a size class.

TRBV4-2	-	TRBJ2-2	once	CASNEGAGELFF	TGTGCCAGCAACGAGGGGGCCGGGGAGCTGTTTTTT
TRBV6-1	-	TRBJ1-4	-	CASSFGTFNEKLFF	TGTGCCAGCAGTTTCGGGACCTTTAATGAAAAACTGTTTTTT
TRBV29-1	-	TRBJ2-7	-	CSVRTGRDEQYF	TGCAGCGTTCGGACAGGGAGGGACGAGCAGTACTTC
TRBV5-1	TRBD2	TRBJ2-5	-	CASSLLAGETQYF	TGCGCCAGCAGCTTACTAGCGGGAGAGACCCAGTACTTC
TRBV5-4	TRBD1	TRBJ2-2	-	CASSLVGQGGISGELFF	TGTGCCAGCAGCTTGGTCGGACAGGGAGGTATCAGCGGGGAGCTGTTTTTT
TRBV18	-	TRBJ2-7	-	CASSPGGLPYEQYF	TGTGCCAGCTCTCCCGGGGGCCTCCCCTACGAGCAGTACTTC
TRBV4-3	-	TRBJ1-2	-	CASSQAGTANYGYTF	TGCGCCAGCAGCCAGGCAGGGACCGCTAACTATGGCTACACCTTC
TRBV6-5	-	TRBJ1-3	-	CASMTLSGNTIYF	TGTGCCAGCATGACCTTGTCTGGAAACACCATATATTTT
TRBV5-1	TRBD1	TRBJ2-3	-	CASRLQGVTDTQYF	TGCGCCAGCAGGTTACAGGGGGTGACAGATACGCAGTATTTT
TRBV2	-	TRBJ1-1	-	CASSPGPNTEAFF	TGTGCCAGCAGTCCGGGTCCTAACACTGAAGCTTTCTTT
TRBV6-1	-	TRBJ1-2	-	CATQGGYTF	TGTGCCACCCAGGGAGGCTACACCTTC
TRBV27	-	TRBJ2-7	-	CASRPPRQGLVSYEQYF	TGTGCCAGCAGACCTCCCCGTCAGGGTCTGGTCTCCTACGAGCAGTACTTC
TRBV5-1	-	TRBJ1-5	-	CASSSQPGRDQPQHF	TGCGCCAGCAGCTCCCAGCCCGGGAGGGATCAGCCCCAGCATTTT
TRBV7-8	TRBD1	TRBJ1-4	few	CASSYTGAGGEKLFF	TGTGCCAGCAGCTATACAGGGGCGGGTGGTGAAAAACTGTTTTTT
TRBV7-6	-	TRBJ2-6	-	CASSLALSSGANVLTF	TGTGCCAGCAGCTTAGCATTAAGTTCTGGGGCCAACGTCCTGACTTTC
TRBV6-1	-	TRBJ2-7	-	CASSEGLYQQYF	TGTGCCAGCAGTGAAGGACTTTACCAGCAGTACTTC
TRBV9	-	TRBJ1-3	-	CASSPGSGNTIYF	TGTGCCAGCAGCCCAGGCTCTGGAAACACCATATATTTT
TRBV2	-	TRBJ2-2	few	CASHPGTATGELFF	TGTGCCAGCCACCCCGGGACCGCCACCGGGGAGCTGTTTTTT
TRBV4-3	-	TRBJ1-1	once	CASSQDTGRDTEAFF	TGCGCCAGCAGCCAAGATACAGGGAGGGACACTGAAGCTTTCTTT
TRBV18	TRBD2	TRBJ2-7	-	CASSPYFAGGLHEQYF	TGTGCCAGCTCACCATACTTCGCGGGAGGCCTGCACGAGCAGTACTTC
TRBV28	TRBD1	TRBJ1-2	-	CASSLVFSGQGYGYTF	TGTGCCAGCAGTTTAGTTTTTTCGGGACAGGGATATGGCTACACCTTC
TRBV9	-	TRBJ2-2	-	CASSVGTTAGELFF	TGTGCCAGCAGCGTAGGGACTACTGCCGGGGAGCTGTTTTTT
TRBV4-3	TRBD2	TRBJ2-1	-	CASSQDVVAGAYNEQFF	TGCGCCAGCAGCCAAGATGTTGTGGCGGGGGCCTACAATGAGCAGTTCTTC
TRBV7-9	-	TRBJ2-1	-	CASSSEMSGNEQFF	TGTGCCAGCAGCTCCGAGATGAGCGGGAATGAGCAGTTCTTC
TRBV7-3	TRBD2	TRBJ2-1	-	CASSPRLANEQFF	TGTGCCAGCAGCCCCCGACTAGCGAATGAGCAGTTCTTC
TRBV7-9	-	TRBJ2-5	-	CASSLVETQYF	TGTGCCAGCAGCTTAGTAGAGACCCAGTACTTC
TRBV28	-	TRBJ1-1	-	CASSPHQTGNTEAFF	TGTGCCAGCAGTCCTCACCAGACAGGGAACACTGAAGCTTTCTTT
TRBV7-9	-	TRBJ2-3	-	CASSPGLRKDTDTQYF	TGTGCCAGCAGCCCCGGACTGAGGAAAGACACAGATACGCAGTATTTT
TRBV6-4	-	TRBJ2-2	-	CASSDRFTAGELFF	TGTGCCAGCAGTGACCGTTTTACAGCCGGGGAGCTGTTTTTT
TRBV5-1	TRBD1	TRBJ2-7	once	CASSLVTGGTYEQYF	TGCGCCAGCAGCTTAGTTACAGGGGGTACTTACGAGCAGTACTTC
TRBV18	TRBD2	TRBJ2-7	-	CASSPPKLAEPYEQYF	TGTGCCAGCTCACCACCGAAACTAGCGGAACCCTACGAGCAGTACTTC
TRBV5-6	-	TRBJ1-4	-	CASSPPGPLNEKLFF	TGTGCCAGCAGCCCTCCGGGACCGCTCAATGAAAAACTGTTTTTT
TRBV27	TRBD1	TRBJ1-5	-	CASSKTGTGRQPQHF	TGTGCCAGCAGTAAAACCGGGACAGGGCGTCAGCCCCAGCATTTT
TRBV7-8	-	TRBJ1-3	few	CASSPRTVSSGNTIYF	TGTGCCAGCAGCCCGCGGACCGTGAGCTCTGGAAACACCATATATTTT
TRBV5-1	TRBD1	TRBJ2-1	-	CASSLAGTGLFF	TGCGCCAGCAGCTTGGCCGGGACAGGCTTGTTCTTC
TRBV2	TRBD1	TRBJ2-3	-	CASRGRGLVDTQYF	TGTGCCAGCAGAGGCAGGGGGCTTGTTGATACGCAGTATTTT
TRBV28	-	TRBJ1-1	few	CASSIRATEAFF	TGTGCCAGCAGCATAAGGGCGACTGAAGCTTTCTTT
TRBV5-4	TRBD2	TRBJ2-2	-	CASSFKREVDTGELFF	TGTGCCAGCAGCTTTAAGCGGGAGGTAGACACCGGGGAGCTGTTTTTT
TRBV6-6	-	TRBJ2-7	-	CASSRDRWQYF	TGTGCCAGCAGTCGCGACAGATGGCAGTACTTC
TRBV6-5	-	TRBJ2-7	-	CASSPRTGISYEQYF	TGTGCCAGCAGTCCAAGAACAGGGATCTCCTACGAGCAGTACTTC
TRBV11-3	TRBD2	TRBJ2-1	-	CASSPRGASGSYNEQFF	TGTGCCAGCAGCCCGAGGGGGGCTAGCGGGTCCTACAATGAGCAGTTCTTC
TRBV27	TRBD1	TRBJ1-1	once	CASRRTGGTEAFF	TGTGCCAGCAGGCGTACAGGGGGCACTGAAGCTTTCTTT
TRBV5-1	TRBD1	TRBJ2-1	-	CASSSGGTGDNEQFF	TGCGCCAGCAGCTCGGGGGGGACAGGGGACAATGAGCAGTTCTTC
TRBV5-4	-	TRBJ2-1	-	CASSWGLGTLSYNEQFF	TGTGCCAGCAGCTGGGGACTCGGGACTCTCAGTTACAATGAGCAGTTCTTC
TRBV9	TRBD2	TRBJ2-1	-	CASSVASRTRGNEQFF	TGTGCCAGCAGCGTAGCTAGCCGGACTAGGGGCAATGAGCAGTTCTTC
TRBV7-2	TRBD1	TRBJ2-3	-	CASSPDRAADTQYF	TGTGCCAGCAGCCCGGACAGGGCGGCAGATACGCAGTATTTT
TRBV28	TRBD1	TRBJ2-4	-	CASSVTGTGGNIQYF	TGTGCCAGCAGTGTGACCGGGACAGGGGGAAACATTCAGTACTTC
TRBV7-2	-	TRBJ2-7	-	CASSLGYYEQYF	TGTGCCAGCAGCTTAGGATATTACGAGCAGTACTTC
TRBV7-2	TRBD2	TRBJ2-7	-	CASSLEASGMREQYF	TGTGCCAGCAGCTTAGAGGCTAGCGGGATGAGAGAGCAGTACTTC
TRBV7-9	TRBD1	TRBJ1-1	-	CASSTGQGAFEAFF	TGTGCCAGCAGCACGGGACAGGGGGCCTTTGAAGCTTTCTTT
TRBV6-1	-	TRBJ2-5	-	CASSESGQGSSLQETQYF	TGTGCCAGCAGTGAAAGCGGGCAGGGCAGCAGTCTACAAGAGACCCAGTACTTC
TRBV7-8	-	TRBJ2-7	-	CASSSSGNSVGLEQYF	TGTGCCAGCAGCTCCTCAGGGAACTCCGTGGGACTCGAGCAGTACTTC